Here is one T cell receptor beta chain with its context. The target antigen is unknown. TCRdb redid the calling of the 5' RACE reads with MiXCR, one entry per CDR3 protein. The repertoire holds around 60,000 distinct CDR3 sequences, with 3% to 4% as singletons. CDR1 is KGHSH and CDR2 is LQKENI in the germline V gene. The CDR3 is 14 residues long. V gave up 3 bases and J gave up 1 base, with 9 bases separating them. This sample is drawn from a study of neurological immune-mediated disorders. Unsorted libraries used 2 million PBMCs kept at -80 degrees C. Findings of the study overall: Association with the multiple sclerosis repertoire cluster was not found for any clinical or MRI feature. The study found the most TCR clonal expansion in HTLV-1-associated myelopathy and the least in multiple sclerosis, below healthy controls. Across subjects, expanded clones had no CDR3 amino acid sequences in common, pointing to private repertoires in all groups.

This TCR derives from a woman aged 60-70 years with multiple sclerosis. The chain combines TRBV18 with TRBJ1-2; tentatively, D is TRBD1 (6 bases). Sequenced sample: PBMCs. In nucleotides, the CDR3 is TGTGCCAGCTCACCTGGAGGGGGTAACTATGGCTACACCTTC. Amino acid sequence: CASSPGGGNYGYTF.